This T cell receptor beta chain is from a study of response to subunit inactivated influenza vaccine. Germline CDR1 reads DFQATT; CDR2 reads SNEGSKA (reference sequence). The CDR3 has 16 residues. The J segment lost 0 bases and the V segment lost 1 base, leaving 6 bases of the junction unmatched. Study-level findings and limits: With each seasonal influenza vaccination, the authors suggested, few new T cells are recruited.

Comments on this clonotype: No antigen is known for it.

TCRdb re-derived calls from the RT-PCR reads in MiXCR, one entry per CDR3 protein. This table holds approximately 480,000 distinct CDR3 sequences, about 10% found once. The chain employs TRBV20-1 and TRBJ2-3; 8 nucleotides line up with TRBD2. The TCR originated in a man aged 50 or older who received an inactivated influenza vaccine. Source: PBMCs from blood, taken roughly 46 days after vaccination. The CDR3 reads CSARVGAGASTDTQYF. The CDR3, as DNA: TGCAGTGCTAGAGTTGGAGCGGGAGCCAGCACAGATACGCAGTATTTT.